A selection of T cell receptor beta chains follows, all from one sample in a study of blood T cell repertoires in COVID-19. The repertoire was sequenced with immunoSEQ multiplex PCR; TCRdb's copy has only in-frame clones and lacks some. The table records 320,000 or so clones, 85% of them present only once. The material sequenced was PBMCs or T cells enriched from blood (not recorded which). Receptor source: a woman younger than 45 who had been exposed to COVID-19. Each CDR3 is given with its conserved first and last residue. Each record gives: clone size, CDR3 length, V gene, D gene, J gene, CDR3 protein, CDR3 DNA. A D gene is named only where the DNA matches it firmly. The listing skips clone size in some rows; elsewhere it reads once, few, many or a size class.

clone size: -
CDR3 length: 15
V gene: TRBV2
D gene: TRBD1
J gene: TRBJ2-2
CDR3 protein: CASRAGGVGTGELFF
CDR3 DNA: TGTGCCAGCAGAGCAGGGGGCGTAGGCACCGGGGAGCTGTTTTTT

clone size: -
CDR3 length: 17
V gene: TRBV28
D gene: TRBD1
J gene: TRBJ1-6
CDR3 protein: CASSSPGTGIYNSPLHF
CDR3 DNA: TGTGCCAGCAGTTCACCCGGGACAGGGATCTATAATTCACCCCTCCACTTT

clone size: -
CDR3 length: 15
V gene: TRBV7-9
D gene: TRBD1
J gene: TRBJ2-3
CDR3 protein: CASSLGDSYTDTQYF
CDR3 DNA: TGTGCCAGCAGCTTAGGGGACAGCTACACAGATACGCAGTATTTT

clone size: once
CDR3 length: 17
V gene: TRBV6-2/TRBV6-3
D gene: -
J gene: TRBJ1-1
CDR3 protein: CASSLPNPTLTYTEAFF
CDR3 DNA: TGTGCCAGCAGTCTCCCTAATCCTACCTTGACTTACACTGAAGCTTTCTTT

clone size: -
CDR3 length: 17
V gene: TRBV30
D gene: -
J gene: TRBJ1-3
CDR3 protein: CAWSGRRASFSGNTIYF
CDR3 DNA: TGTGCCTGGAGCGGTCGGAGGGCCAGTTTCTCTGGAAACACCATATATTTT

clone size: -
CDR3 length: 12
V gene: TRBV5-4
D gene: -
J gene: TRBJ2-7
CDR3 protein: CASSLTRNEQYF
CDR3 DNA: TGTGCCAGCAGCTTAACTAGGAACGAGCAGTACTTC

clone size: few
CDR3 length: 14
V gene: TRBV5-4
D gene: TRBD1
J gene: TRBJ2-3
CDR3 protein: CASSLTGRTDTQYF
CDR3 DNA: TGTGCCAGCAGTTTGACAGGGCGCACAGATACGCAGTATTTT

clone size: -
CDR3 length: 15
V gene: TRBV27
D gene: -
J gene: TRBJ1-3
CDR3 protein: CASSSRQASGNTIYF
CDR3 DNA: TGTGCCAGCAGTTCAAGGCAGGCCTCTGGAAACACCATATATTTT

clone size: -
CDR3 length: 16
V gene: TRBV18
D gene: TRBD1
J gene: TRBJ1-5
CDR3 protein: CASSPGTGGINQPQHF
CDR3 DNA: TGTGCCAGCTCACCGGGGACAGGGGGGATAAATCAGCCCCAGCATTTT

clone size: few
CDR3 length: 14
V gene: TRBV10-3
D gene: -
J gene: TRBJ2-7
CDR3 protein: CAITPTSSRYEQYF
CDR3 DNA: TGTGCCATCACCCCGACTTCTTCCCGCTACGAGCAGTACTTC

clone size: once
CDR3 length: 14
V gene: TRBV28
D gene: TRBD1
J gene: TRBJ1-2
CDR3 protein: CASSSPGQGHGYTF
CDR3 DNA: TGTGCCAGCAGTTCCCCCGGACAGGGTCATGGCTACACCTTC

clone size: -
CDR3 length: 14
V gene: TRBV25-1
D gene: TRBD1
J gene: TRBJ2-5
CDR3 protein: CASSEDRVLETQYF
CDR3 DNA: TGTGCCAGCAGTGAAGACAGGGTTTTAGAGACCCAGTACTTC

clone size: -
CDR3 length: 13
V gene: TRBV24-1
D gene: -
J gene: TRBJ2-7
CDR3 protein: CATSEGATGEQYF
CDR3 DNA: TGTGCCACCAGTGAGGGGGCGACGGGCGAGCAGTACTTC

clone size: -
CDR3 length: 13
V gene: TRBV27
D gene: -
J gene: TRBJ1-6
CDR3 protein: CASSLDFNSPLHF
CDR3 DNA: TGTGCCAGCAGTCTGGACTTTAATTCACCCCTCCACTTT

clone size: -
CDR3 length: 16
V gene: TRBV18
D gene: -
J gene: TRBJ1-3
CDR3 protein: CASSPTGSNSGNTIYF
CDR3 DNA: TGTGCCAGCTCACCAACCGGTTCCAACTCTGGAAACACCATATATTTT

clone size: -
CDR3 length: 15
V gene: TRBV18
D gene: -
J gene: TRBJ1-1
CDR3 protein: CASSPPSGVVAEAFF
CDR3 DNA: TGTGCCAGCTCACCACCATCAGGGGTAGTCGCTGAAGCTTTCTTT

clone size: -
CDR3 length: 15
V gene: TRBV5-4
D gene: TRBD1
J gene: TRBJ2-7
CDR3 protein: CASSLADRGRKEQYF
CDR3 DNA: TGTGCCAGCAGCTTGGCCGACAGGGGGCGGAAAGAGCAGTACTTC